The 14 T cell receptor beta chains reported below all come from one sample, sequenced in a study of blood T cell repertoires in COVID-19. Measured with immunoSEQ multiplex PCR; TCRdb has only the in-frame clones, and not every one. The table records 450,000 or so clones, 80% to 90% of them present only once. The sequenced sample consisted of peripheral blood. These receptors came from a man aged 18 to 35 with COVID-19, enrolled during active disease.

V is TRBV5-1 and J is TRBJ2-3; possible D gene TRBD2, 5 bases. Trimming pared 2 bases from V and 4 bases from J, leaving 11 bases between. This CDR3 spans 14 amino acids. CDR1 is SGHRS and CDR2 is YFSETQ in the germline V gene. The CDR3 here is CASSFVGEADTQYF. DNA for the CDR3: TGCGCCAGCAGCTTTGTCGGGGAAGCAGATACGCAGTATTTT.

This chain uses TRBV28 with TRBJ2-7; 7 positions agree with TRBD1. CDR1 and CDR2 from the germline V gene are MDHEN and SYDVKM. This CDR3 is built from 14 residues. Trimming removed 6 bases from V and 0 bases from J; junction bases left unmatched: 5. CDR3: CASRNRGLSYEQYF. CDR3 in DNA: TGTGCCAGCAGGAACAGGGGCCTCTCCTACGAGCAGTACTTC.

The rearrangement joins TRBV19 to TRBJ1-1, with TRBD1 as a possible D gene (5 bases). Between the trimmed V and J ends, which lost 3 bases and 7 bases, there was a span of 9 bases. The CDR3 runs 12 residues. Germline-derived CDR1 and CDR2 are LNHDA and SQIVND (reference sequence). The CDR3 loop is CASSIRVGEAFF. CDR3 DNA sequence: TGTGCCAGTAGTATCAGGGTCGGTGAAGCTTTCTTT.

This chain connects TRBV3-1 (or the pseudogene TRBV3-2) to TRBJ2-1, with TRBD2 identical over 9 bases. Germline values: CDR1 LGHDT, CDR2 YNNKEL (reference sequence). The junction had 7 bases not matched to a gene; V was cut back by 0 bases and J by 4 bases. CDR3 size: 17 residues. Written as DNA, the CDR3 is TGTGCCAGCAGCCAAGAATCCCCGCGGGGGGGTTACAATGAGCAGTTCTTC. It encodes CASSQESPRGGYNEQFF.

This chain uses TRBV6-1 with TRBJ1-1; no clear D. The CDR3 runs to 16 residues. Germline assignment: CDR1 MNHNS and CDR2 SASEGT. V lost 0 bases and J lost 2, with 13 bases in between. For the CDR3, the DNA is TGTGCCAGCAGTGAAGCGAGACACCGCATCAACACTGAAGCTTTCTTT. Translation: CASSEARHRINTEAFF.

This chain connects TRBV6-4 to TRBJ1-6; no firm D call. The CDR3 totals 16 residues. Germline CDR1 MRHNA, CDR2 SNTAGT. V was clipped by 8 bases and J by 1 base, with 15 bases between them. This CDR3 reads CASRELASSYNSPLHF. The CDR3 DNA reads TGTGCCAGCCGCGAGTTAGCTTCTTCCTATAATTCACCCCTCCACTTT.

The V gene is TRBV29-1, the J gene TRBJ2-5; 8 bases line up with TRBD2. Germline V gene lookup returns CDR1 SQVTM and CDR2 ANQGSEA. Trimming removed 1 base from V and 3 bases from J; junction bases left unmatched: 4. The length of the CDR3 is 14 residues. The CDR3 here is CSVEGAGGEETQYF. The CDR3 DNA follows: TGCAGCGTTGAAGGGGCGGGGGGCGAAGAGACCCAGTACTTC.

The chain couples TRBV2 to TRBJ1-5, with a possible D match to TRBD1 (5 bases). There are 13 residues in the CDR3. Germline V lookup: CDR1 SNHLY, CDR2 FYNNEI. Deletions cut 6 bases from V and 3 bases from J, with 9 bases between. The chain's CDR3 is CASRQGYNQPQHF. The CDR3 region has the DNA TGTGCCAGCAGGCAGGGTTACAATCAGCCCCAGCATTTT.

The chain's CDR3 is CAWSRDRGPNEQFF. In DNA, the CDR3 is TGTGCCTGGAGCCGGGACAGGGGGCCCAATGAGCAGTTCTTC. The V and J genes are TRBV30 and TRBJ2-1, with 12 bases that match TRBD1. With V trimmed by 3 bases and J by 6 bases, 3 bases remained unmatched. The CDR3 loop spans 14 amino acids. Germline lookup yields CDR1 GTSNPN and CDR2 SVGIG (reference sequence).

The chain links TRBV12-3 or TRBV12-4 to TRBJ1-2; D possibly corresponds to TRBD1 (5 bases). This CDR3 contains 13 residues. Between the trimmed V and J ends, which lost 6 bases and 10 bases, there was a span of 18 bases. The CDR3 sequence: CASSLMEGRHYTF. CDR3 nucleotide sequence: TGTGCCAGCAGCCTCATGGAGGGACGCCACTACACCTTC.

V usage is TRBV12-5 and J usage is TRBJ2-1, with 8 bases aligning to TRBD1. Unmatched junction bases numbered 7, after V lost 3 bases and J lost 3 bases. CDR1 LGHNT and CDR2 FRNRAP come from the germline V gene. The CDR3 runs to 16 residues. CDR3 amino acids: CASGFPLGTGYNEQFF. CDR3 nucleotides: TGTGCTAGTGGTTTTCCTCTTGGGACAGGCTACAATGAGCAGTTCTTC.

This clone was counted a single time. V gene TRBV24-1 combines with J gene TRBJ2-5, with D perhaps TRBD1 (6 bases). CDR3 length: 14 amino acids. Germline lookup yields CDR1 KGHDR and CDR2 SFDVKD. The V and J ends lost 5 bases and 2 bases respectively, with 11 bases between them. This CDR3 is CATSAPGQQETQYF. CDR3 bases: TGTGCCACCAGTGCCCCTGGACAGCAAGAGACCCAGTACTTC.

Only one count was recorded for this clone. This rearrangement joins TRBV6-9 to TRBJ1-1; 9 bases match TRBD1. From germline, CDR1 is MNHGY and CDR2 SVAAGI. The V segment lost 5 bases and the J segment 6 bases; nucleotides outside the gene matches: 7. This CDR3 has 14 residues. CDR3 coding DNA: TGTGCCAGCAGTCCCCGACAGGGGGACGCTGAAGCTTTCTTT. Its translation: CASSPRQGDAEAFF.

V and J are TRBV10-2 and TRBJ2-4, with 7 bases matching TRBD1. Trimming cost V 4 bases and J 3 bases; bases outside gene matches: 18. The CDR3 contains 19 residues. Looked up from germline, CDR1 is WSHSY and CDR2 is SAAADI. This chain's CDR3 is CASSGGIGGQPMNKNIQYF. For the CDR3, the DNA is TGCGCCAGCAGTGGGGGGATAGGGGGCCAGCCTATGAACAAAAACATTCAGTACTTC.